Below, 23 T cell receptor beta chains from the same sample are listed, as sequenced in a study of cytomegalovirus exposure and HLA in healthy donors. Sequencing used immunoSEQ multiplex PCR; TCRdb keeps in-frame clones, though not all of them. The data show a few hundred thousand clones, around 88% seen once. Sequenced input: PBMCs. These receptors all stem from a woman under 30 in good health and CMV-seronegative.

The chain links TRBV10-3 to TRBJ2-7; tentative D call: TRBD1 (6 bases). Per the germline V gene, CDR1 is ENHRY and CDR2 is SYGVKD. This CDR3 has 17 residues. Trimming shortened V by 3 bases and J by 2 bases, and 20 bases separated the two germline ends. The CDR3 coding sequence is TGTGCCATCAGTGATGAGACAGGCGATATCGCTCCCTACGAGCAGTACTTC. Translation: CAISDETGDIAPYEQYF.

The chain employs TRBV10-3 and TRBJ1-4, with TRBD1 matching over 7 bases. The CDR3 contains 16 residues. Germline V CDR1 and CDR2: ENHRY, SYGVKD. Losses at the gene ends were 1 base for V and 8 bases for J; bases not matched to a gene: 10. CDR3 residues: CAISEYATGSGEKLFF. CDR3 nucleotide sequence: TGTGCCATCAGTGAGTACGCGACAGGGTCCGGCGAAAAACTGTTTTTT.

This clone was seen only a few times. J is TRBJ2-7 and V is TRBV27; D uncertain. Trimming took off 6 bases at V and 0 bases at J, with 9 bases between the two ends. Germline V lookup: CDR1 MNHEY, CDR2 SMNVEV (reference sequence). CDR3 length: 13 amino acids. In DNA, the CDR3 is TGTGCCAGCAGCGAGTACCGCTCCTACGAGCAGTACTTC. Residues: CASSEYRSYEQYF.

This chain connects TRBV27 to TRBJ2-7, with 16 bases matching TRBD2. Per the germline V gene, CDR1 is MNHEY and CDR2 is SMNVEV (reference sequence). This CDR3 spans 16 amino acids. With 5 bases clipped from V and 7 bases from J, the junction kept 8 bases outside the gene matches. This CDR3 reads CASSRGLAGGPREQYF. CDR3 DNA: TGTGCCAGCAGTAGGGGACTAGCGGGAGGGCCGCGGGAGCAGTACTTC.

V is TRBV27 and J is TRBJ2-2; D unresolved. This CDR3 comprises 15 residues. Trimming pared 7 bases from V and 1 base from J, leaving 13 bases between. Germline values: CDR1 MNHEY, CDR2 SMNVEV (reference sequence). CDR3 in amino acids: CASTPTRGNTGELFF. In DNA form, the CDR3 reads TGTGCCAGCACCCCGACCCGCGGGAACACCGGGGAGCTGTTTTTT.

The genes are TRBV28 and TRBJ2-3, with D possibly TRBD2 on 6 matching bases. Per the germline V gene, CDR1 is MDHEN and CDR2 is SYDVKM. The CDR3 sequence is 15 residues long. V lost 5 bases and J lost 7, with 19 bases in between. The CDR3 bases are TGTGCCAGCAGTCATACTAGCAGGGAGGCAAATACGCAGTATTTT. Its protein product is CASSHTSREANTQYF. The full variable domain, with the rest looked up from reference TRBV28 and TRBJ2-3, is DVKVTQSSRYLVKRTGEKVFLECVQDMDHENMFWYRQDPGLGLRLIYFSYDVKMKEKGDIPEGYSVSREKKERFSLILESASTNQTSMYLCASSHTSREANTQYFGPGTRLTVL.

The gene calls are TRBV10-3 and TRBJ2-6, with D possibly being TRBD1 (5 bases). The CDR3 contains 14 residues. With 8 bases removed from V and 2 bases from J, the gap between germline ends came to 10 bases. Germline-derived CDR1 and CDR2 are ENHRY and SYGVKD. The CDR3 here is CAIRGQTGANVLTF. The CDR3 bases are TGTGCCATCCGAGGACAAACTGGGGCCAACGTCCTGACTTTC.

This chain links TRBV4-3 with TRBJ2-6; D gene unclear. The CDR3 length is 16 residues. Trimming cost V 2 bases and J 0 bases, with 8 bases left between them. Germline lookup yields CDR1 LGHNA and CDR2 YSLEER. Written as DNA, the CDR3 is TGCGCCAGCAGCCAATCTTCTAGCTCTGGGGCCAACGTCCTGACTTTC. It is translated as CASSQSSSSGANVLTF.

This chain uses TRBV2 with TRBJ2-3, with 14 bases fitting TRBD2. This CDR3 has 17 amino acids. V dropped 4 bases and J dropped 5; count of bases not matched to a gene: 8. Germline assignment: CDR1 SNHLY and CDR2 FYNNEI. The CDR3: CASSANGLAGGLDTQYF. The CDR3 coding sequence is TGTGCCAGCAGTGCAAACGGACTAGCGGGAGGTTTAGATACGCAGTATTTT. Together with reference TRBV2 and TRBJ2-3, the CDR3 gives the full variable domain: EPEVTQTPSHQVTQMGQEVILRCVPISNHLYFYWYRQILGQKVEFLVSFYNNEISEKSEIFDDQFSVERPDGSNFTLKIRSTKLEDSAMYFCASSANGLAGGLDTQYFGPGTRLTVL.

The chain carries TRBV11-2 and TRBJ2-7; a weak D match, TRBD1 (6 bases). Between the trimmed V and J ends, which lost 5 bases and 13 bases, there was a span of 18 bases. This CDR3 comprises 12 residues. In germline, CDR1 is SGHAT, CDR2 FQNNGV. CDR3 region: CASSQPTGSLYF. DNA of the CDR3: TGTGCCAGCAGCCAACCGACAGGTAGTCTTTACTTC. The variable domain in full, with the rest retrieved from reference TRBV11-2 and TRBJ2-7, is EAGVAQSPRYKIIEKRQSVAFWCNPISGHATLYWYQQILGQGPKLLIQFQNNGVVDDSQLPKDRFSAERLKGVDSTLKIQPAKLEDSAVYLCASSQPTGSLYFGPGTRLTVT.

The chain links TRBV27 to TRBJ2-1, with D possibly matching TRBD1 (6 bases). The CDR3 is 15 residues long. Germline V gene lookup returns CDR1 MNHEY and CDR2 SMNVEV (reference sequence). Deletions cut 4 bases from V and 10 bases from J, with 20 bases between. CDR3 residues: CASSSQGIRRREQFF. The CDR3, as DNA: TGTGCCAGCAGTTCTCAGGGGATCAGGAGAAGAGAGCAGTTCTTC.

The V call is TRBV7-9, the J call TRBJ2-3; D possibly corresponds to TRBD1 (5 bases). The CDR3 is made up of 15 amino acids. V was pared by 1 base and J by 1 base, with 9 bases between. The germline gives CDR1 SEHNR, CDR2 FQNEAQ (reference sequence). DNA for the CDR3: TGTGCCAGCAGCTTAGGGGAAGGGGGCACAGATACGCAGTATTTT. Residues: CASSLGEGGTDTQYF. The complete variable domain, with remaining parts taken from reference TRBV7-9 and TRBJ2-3, reads DTGVSQNPRHKITKRGQNVTFRCDPISEHNRLYWYRQTLGQGPEFLTYFQNEAQLEKSRLLSDRFSAERPKGSFSTLEIQRTEQGDSAMYLCASSLGEGGTDTQYFGPGTRLTVL.

The chain has TRBV11-3 and TRBJ2-5; 12 bases match TRBD1. V shed 5 bases, J shed 5 bases, and the junction held 6 bases outside the gene matches. The CDR3 is 15 amino acids. CDR1 and CDR2 (germline): SGHNT, YENEEA. The CDR3 region has the DNA TGTGCCAGCAGCCCTACCGGGACAGGGGGCGAGACCCAGTACTTC. Its protein is CASSPTGTGGETQYF. The full variable domain, with the rest looked up from reference TRBV11-3 and TRBJ2-5, is EAGVVQSPRYKIIEKKQPVAFWCNPISGHNTLYWYLQNLGQGPELLIRYENEEAVDDSQLPKDRFSAERLKGVDSTLKIQPAELGDSAVYLCASSPTGTGGETQYFGPGTRLLVL.

The CDR3 region is CASSPVRDSLIYGYTF. CDR3 bases: TGTGCCAGCAGCCCCGTCCGGGACAGTCTGATCTATGGCTACACCTTC. The rearrangement links TRBV27 to TRBJ1-2; 7 positions agree with TRBD1. V trimming: 6 bases; J trimming: 4 bases; junction bases outside the gene matches: 14. This CDR3 has 16 residues. Germline V gives CDR1 MNHEY, CDR2 SMNVEV (reference sequence).

In nucleotides, the CDR3 is TGTGCCAGCAAAAACAGGGGAGGCGGCAATCAGCCCCAGCATTTT. Translated: CASKNRGGGNQPQHF. This rearrangement joins TRBV6-5 to TRBJ1-5; TRBD1 agrees at 7 bases. V dropped 7 bases and J dropped 2; count of bases not matched to a gene: 8. The CDR3 consists of 15 residues. Per germline, CDR1 MNHEY and CDR2 SVGAGI.

The chain combines TRBV10-3 with TRBJ2-5; 9 bases align to TRBD2. With 0 bases clipped from V and 1 base from J, the junction kept 6 bases outside the gene matches. From germline, CDR1 is ENHRY and CDR2 SYGVKD. The CDR3 is 17 amino acids. This CDR3 is CAISESGASGTQETQYF. The CDR3 DNA sequence: TGTGCCATCAGTGAGTCTGGAGCTAGCGGGACCCAAGAGACCCAGTACTTC.

This clone came up once. The genes are TRBV27 and TRBJ2-7; D might be TRBD1 (5 bases). Germline-derived CDR1 and CDR2 are MNHEY and SMNVEV (reference sequence). The CDR3 length is 15 residues. The V end lost 0 bases, the J end lost 2 bases, and 11 bases lay between the germline ends. Written as DNA, the CDR3 is TGTGCCAGCAGTTTATCTCGACAGAGTACCTACGAGCAGTACTTC. Amino acids: CASSLSRQSTYEQYF.

CDR3: CSVGSPGEQYF. The CDR3 nucleotides are TGCAGCGTTGGGTCTCCGGGCGAGCAGTACTTC. The chain carries TRBV29-1 and TRBJ2-7; D uncertain. Trimming took off 4 bases at V and 6 bases at J, with 10 bases between the two ends. Germline-derived CDR1 and CDR2 are SQVTM and ANQGSEA. The CDR3 has 11 residues.

As concerns this clone: At one end the junction does not follow the germline gene, possibly because of a read error. CDR3 sequence (DNA): TGCGTAAGCGGGAGCCCCCAAGAGACCCAGTACTTC. Protein sequence: CVSGSPQETQYF. This chain uses TRBV28 with TRBJ2-5; 8 positions agree with TRBD2. The CDR3 totals 12 residues. Per germline, CDR1 MDHEN and CDR2 SYDVKM. Based on the CDR3 plus reference TRBV28 and TRBJ2-5, the full variable domain is DVKVTQSSRYLVKRTGEKVFLECVQDMDHENMFWYRQDPGLGLRLIYFSYDVKMKEKGDIPEGYSVSREKKERFSLILESASTNQTSMYLCVSGSPQETQYFGPGTRLLVL.

The chain links TRBV6-1 to TRBJ2-3; no reliable D call. Germline V gene sequence: CDR1 MNHNS, CDR2 SASEGT. This CDR3 comprises 13 residues. Trimming stripped 9 bases from V and 1 base from J, with 11 bases between. The CDR3 here is CARYDLRTDTQYF. In DNA form, the CDR3 reads TGTGCCAGGTACGACTTACGCACAGATACGCAGTATTTT.

This clone was seen a few times. The chain carries TRBV28 and TRBJ1-5; 9 positions agree with TRBD1. Losses at the gene ends were 8 bases for V and 6 bases for J; bases not matched to a gene: 8. This CDR3 is built from 14 residues. Germline lookup yields CDR1 MDHEN and CDR2 SYDVKM. The CDR3 sequence: CASARTGESQPQHF. CDR3 DNA: TGTGCCAGCGCACGGACAGGGGAAAGTCAGCCCCAGCATTTT.

This sequence joins TRBV7-9 and TRBJ2-1, with 12 bases fitting TRBD1. V gave up 5 bases and J gave up 8 bases; unmatched junction bases: 7. The CDR3 consists of 15 residues. Germline assignment: CDR1 SEHNR and CDR2 FQNEAQ (reference sequence). Here the CDR3 DNA reads TGTGCCAGCAGCCGGGGACAGGGGGCAAAGGATGAGCAGTTCTTC. Encoded protein: CASSRGQGAKDEQFF.

CDR3: CASSRSTSGSTEYF. For the CDR3, the DNA is TGTGCCAGCAGCCGCTCGACTAGCGGGAGTACAGAGTACTTC. The chain combines TRBV6-5 with TRBJ2-5; the match to TRBD2 covers 12 bases. CDR1 is MNHEY, CDR2 SVGAGI, per germline. The J segment lost 12 bases and the V segment lost 6 bases, leaving 11 bases of the junction unmatched. This CDR3 region has 14 residues.